Listed below are T cell receptor beta chains from one sample, sequenced in a study of metastatic and nonmetastatic thyroid tumors. Via MiXCR, TCRdb re-called the PCR reads. In the table there are 6,000 to 8,000 clones, about 30% of which are singletons. Source material: adjacent normal tissue. Source of these receptors: a male donor with papillary thyroid cancer or a benign thyroid nodule (not recorded which). Some clones in this sample may be carry-over from other donors' samples. Both conserved end residues are part of each CDR3. The order of the fields is D gene, clone size, V gene, J gene, CDR3 DNA, CDR3 protein. D genes are given only for firm matches. Not all rows give a size; the values are once, few, many and, for expanded clones, a class.

TRBD2	few	TRBV24-1	TRBJ2-3	TGTGCCACCAGTGCGGCTAGCGGGAGAACAGATACGCAGTATTTT	CATSAASGRTDTQYF
TRBD2	few	TRBV6-1	TRBJ2-7	TGTGCCAGCAGTGAAATCGGACTAGCGGGCTTCGGCGAGCAGTACTTC	CASSEIGLAGFGEQYF
TRBD2	.	TRBV11-2	TRBJ2-7	TGTGCCAGCAGCTCCCAACCCCCACTAGCGGGCTCCTACGAGCAGTACTTC	CASSSQPPLAGSYEQYF
.	.	TRBV28	TRBJ1-5	TGTGCCAGCAGATCACTGGCGGATCAGCCCCAGCATTTT	CASRSLADQPQHF
.	medium-sized	TRBV10-3	TRBJ2-3	TGTGCCATCCGGGACACCGCCACAGATACGCAGTATTTT	CAIRDTATDTQYF
.	many	TRBV7-2	TRBJ2-7	TGTGCCAGCAGCTTACATGGGGGGATCTTCTACGAGCAGTACTTC	CASSLHGGIFYEQYF
.	.	TRBV20-1	TRBJ1-3	TGCAGTGCTAGGACGGATCCGGTGAACACCATATATTTT	CSARTDPVNTIYF
TRBD2	few	TRBV6-1	TRBJ2-1	TGTGCCAGCAGCAGGGGGACTAGCGGGAGCAATGAGCAATTCTTC	CASSRGTSGSNEQFF
.	medium-sized	TRBV11-1	TRBJ1-1	TGTGCCAGCAGCCGCGCGGACTACACTGAAGCTTTCTTT	CASSRADYTEAFF
TRBD1	.	TRBV30	TRBJ1-5	TGTGCCTGGAGTCAGGGACAGTACAATCAGCCCCAGCATTTT	CAWSQGQYNQPQHF
.	few	TRBV2	TRBJ2-7	TGTGCCAGCAGCGCGTACTTAGGGGACGAGCAGTACTTC	CASSAYLGDEQYF
TRBD2	medium-sized	TRBV12-3/TRBV12-4	TRBJ2-2	TGTGCCAGCAGTTTGAACGGGAGGGCCGACGGGGAGCTGTTTTTT	CASSLNGRADGELFF
TRBD1	.	TRBV7-3	TRBJ2-1	TGTGCCAGCAAGAAGGGACAGGGATACAATGAGCAGTTCTTC	CASKKGQGYNEQFF
.	.	TRBV2	TRBJ2-3	TGTGCCAGCAGTCCTAGCGTGATCTCCACAGATACGCAGTATTTT	CASSPSVISTDTQYF
TRBD1	.	TRBV24-1	TRBJ2-3	TGTGCCACCAGTGCCCTACCGGGACAGGGGTCAGATACGCAGTATTTT	CATSALPGQGSDTQYF
TRBD2	few	TRBV6-1	TRBJ2-7	TGTGCCAGCAGTGAAGTCCTAGCGGGAGGAGGTTTTGGTTACGAGCAGTACTTC	CASSEVLAGGGFGYEQYF
.	few	TRBV28	TRBJ1-5	TGTGCCAGCAGTTTAGTTATTAGCAATCAGCCCCAGCATTTT	CASSLVISNQPQHF
TRBD2	large	TRBV6-1	TRBJ2-1	TGTGCCAGCAGCGTTCTAGCGGGAACTTACAATGAGCAGTTCTTC	CASSVLAGTYNEQFF
TRBD2	medium-sized	TRBV7-2	TRBJ2-1	TGTGCCAGCAGCTTAGTGGCGGGGGATGAGCAGTTCTTC	CASSLVAGDEQFF
TRBD1	.	TRBV6-6	TRBJ1-2	TGTGCCAGCAGTTACACGGGGACAGGGGTCGGCTACACCTTC	CASSYTGTGVGYTF
TRBD2	medium-sized	TRBV28	TRBJ2-7	TGTGCCAGCAGTCCCCCGACTAGCGGCGGTTGGGAGCAGTACTTC	CASSPPTSGGWEQYF
.	medium-sized	TRBV11-2	TRBJ2-5	TGTGCCAGCAGCTTGGGCCAAGAGACCCAGTACTTC	CASSLGQETQYF